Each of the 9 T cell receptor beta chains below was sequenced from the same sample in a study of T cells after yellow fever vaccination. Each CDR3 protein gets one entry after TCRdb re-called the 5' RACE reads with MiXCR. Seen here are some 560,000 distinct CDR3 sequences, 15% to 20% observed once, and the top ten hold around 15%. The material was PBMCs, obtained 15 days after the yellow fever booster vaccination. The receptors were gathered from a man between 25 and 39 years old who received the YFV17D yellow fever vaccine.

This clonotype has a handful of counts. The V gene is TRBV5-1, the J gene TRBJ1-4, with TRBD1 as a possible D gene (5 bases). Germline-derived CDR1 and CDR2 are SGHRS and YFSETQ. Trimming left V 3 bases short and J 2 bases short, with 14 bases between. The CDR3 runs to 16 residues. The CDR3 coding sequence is TGCGCCAGCAGCTCCGGGTCTCAGGGCACTAATGAAAAACTGTTTTTT. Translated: CASSSGSQGTNEKLFF.

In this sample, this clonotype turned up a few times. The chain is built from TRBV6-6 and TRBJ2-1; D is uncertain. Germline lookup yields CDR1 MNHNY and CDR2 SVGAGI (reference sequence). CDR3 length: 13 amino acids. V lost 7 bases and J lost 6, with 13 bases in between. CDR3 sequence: CASTTGRVNEQFF. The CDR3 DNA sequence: TGTGCCAGCACCACCGGAAGGGTCAATGAGCAGTTCTTC.

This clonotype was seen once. As DNA, the CDR3 is TGTGCCTTCTGTTTCCTCTCCCCGGCTAGCGGGAGGGCTTATGAGCAGTTCTTC. It yields the protein CAFCFLSPASGRAYEQFF. The chain combines TRBV3-1 with TRBJ2-1; 12 bases are shared with TRBD2. Trimming removed 11 bases from V and 8 bases from J; junction bases left unmatched: 22. Germline CDR1 LGHDT, CDR2 YNNKEL (reference sequence). This CDR3 is 18 amino acids long.

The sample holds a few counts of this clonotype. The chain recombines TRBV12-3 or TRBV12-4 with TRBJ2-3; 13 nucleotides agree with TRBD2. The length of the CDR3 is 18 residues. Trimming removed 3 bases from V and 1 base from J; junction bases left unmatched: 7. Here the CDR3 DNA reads TGTGCCAGCAGTTTCGGACTAGCGGGAGAATGGGGCACAGATACGCAGTATTTT. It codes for CASSFGLAGEWGTDTQYF.

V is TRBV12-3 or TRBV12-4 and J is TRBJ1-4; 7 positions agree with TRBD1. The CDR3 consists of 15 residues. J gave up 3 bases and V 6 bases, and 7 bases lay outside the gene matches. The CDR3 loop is CASRPTGAPNEKLFF. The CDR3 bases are TGTGCCAGCAGGCCCACAGGGGCGCCTAATGAAAAACTGTTTTTT.

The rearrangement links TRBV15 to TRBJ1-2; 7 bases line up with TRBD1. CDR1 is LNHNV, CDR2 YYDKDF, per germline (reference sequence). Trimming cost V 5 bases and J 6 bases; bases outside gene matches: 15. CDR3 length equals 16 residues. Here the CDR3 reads CATSRIIRGGENGYTF. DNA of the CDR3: TGTGCCACCAGCCGGATTATCAGAGGGGGCGAAAATGGCTACACCTTC. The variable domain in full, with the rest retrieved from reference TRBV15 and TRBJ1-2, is DAMVIQNPRYQVTQFGKPVTLSCSQTLNHNVMYWYQQKSSQAPKLLFHYYDKDFNNEADTPDNFQSRRPNTSFCFLDIRSPGLGDTAMYLCATSRIIRGGENGYTFGSGTRLTVV.

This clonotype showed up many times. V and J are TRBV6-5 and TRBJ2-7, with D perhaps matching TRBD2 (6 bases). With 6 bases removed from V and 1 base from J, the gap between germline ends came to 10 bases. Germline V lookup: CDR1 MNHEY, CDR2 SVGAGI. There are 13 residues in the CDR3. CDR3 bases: TGTGCCAGCAGACCGGGACTTTCCTACGAGCAGTACTTC. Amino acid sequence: CASRPGLSYEQYF.

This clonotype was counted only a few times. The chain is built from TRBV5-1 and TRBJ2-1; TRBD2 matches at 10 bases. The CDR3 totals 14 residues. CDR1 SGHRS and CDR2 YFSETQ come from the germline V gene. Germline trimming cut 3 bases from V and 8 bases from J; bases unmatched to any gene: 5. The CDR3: CASSYSGRGDEQFF. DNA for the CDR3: TGCGCCAGCAGCTACAGCGGGAGGGGAGATGAGCAGTTCTTC.

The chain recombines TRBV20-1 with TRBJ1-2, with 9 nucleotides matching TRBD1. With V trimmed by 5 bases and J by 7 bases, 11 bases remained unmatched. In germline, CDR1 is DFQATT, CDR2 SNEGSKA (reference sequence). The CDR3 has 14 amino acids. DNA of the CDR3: TGCAGTGCTGTGTTAACAGGGGGCGCGGGTGGCTACACCTTC. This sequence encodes CSAVLTGGAGGYTF.